This T cell receptor (beta chain) was observed in a study of OX40 agonist ivuxolimab in advanced cancers. For the study at large: From 23 to 79 years was the age range, with a mean of 60 years, and around 84% were male.

Systemic immunosuppression or autoimmune disease history was grounds to exclude patients. Here immunoSEQ multiplex PCR was the method, and the copy in TCRdb shows in-frame clones only, minus some. This table holds roughly 100,000 clones, 80% to 90% found once. Of note for this clone: Antigen specificity is unknown.

Notes on the study in general: CD8+ T cells (on average) carried more expanded clones than CD4+ T cells. Circulating CD4+ and CD8+ T cells showed clonal expansion by week 6 at 0.1 to 3.0 mg/kg.

The receptor was derived from an adult with an advanced solid tumor such as melanoma, head and neck, liver or kidney cancer. The source material was CD4+ or CD8+ T cells sorted from blood, sampled in a trial of the OX40 agonist ivuxolimab.

CDR3 DNA sequence: TGCAGTGCAGCCGGGACAGCCGAACAGTACTTC. It translates to CSAAGTAEQYF. The rearrangement joins TRBV20-1 to TRBJ2-7, with 7 bases aligning to TRBD1. Trimming at V came to 6 bases and at J to 10 bases, leaving 9 bases not matched to a gene. The germline V gene has CDR1 DFQATT and CDR2 SNEGSKA (reference sequence). The CDR3 has 11 amino acids.